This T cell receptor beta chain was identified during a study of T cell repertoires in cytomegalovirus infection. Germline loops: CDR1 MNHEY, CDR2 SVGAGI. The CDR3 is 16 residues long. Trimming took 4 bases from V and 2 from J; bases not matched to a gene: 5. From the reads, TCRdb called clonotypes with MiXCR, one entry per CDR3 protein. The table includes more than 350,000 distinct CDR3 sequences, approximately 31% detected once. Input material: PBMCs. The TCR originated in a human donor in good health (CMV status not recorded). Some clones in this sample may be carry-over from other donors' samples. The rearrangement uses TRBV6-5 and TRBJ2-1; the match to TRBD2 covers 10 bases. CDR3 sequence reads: CASSLLAGPPYNEQFF. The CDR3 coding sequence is TGTGCCAGCAGTTTACTAGCGGGGCCACCCTACAATGAGCAGTTCTTC.